The TCR beta chain under discussion was sequenced for a study of beta chain features in type 1 diabetes (dated by TCRdb to the late 2010s). Background for the entire study: Mean age, gender distribution, total cell number and subset yield were not different between patients and healthy donors. Regulatory and stem cell-like memory subsets were isolated from only 8 patients and 8 healthy donors, whereas naive and central memory subsets came from all 30 or so donors. A total of 85 million to 140 million sorted cells were examined across all samples, and a strong correlation was observed between cell number per subset and RNA yield. The study compared TCRB repertoires of sorted circulating CD4+ T cell subsets between recently diagnosed type 1 diabetes patients and matched healthy donors. What the work shows at the level of the full study, not this receptor alone: Only small numbers of individuals were included in the HLA sub-analyses, which left unresolved whether HLA type had any influence on TCRB rearrangement. Type 1 diabetes patients showed a moderate but significant shortening of TCRB CDR3 length in all four CD4+ subsets. Naive, central memory and regulatory TCRB repertoires appeared to be more alike among patients than among healthy donors. At VDJ recombination sites, type 1 diabetes patients had fewer insertions and more deleted nucleotides, which implies abnormalities in thymic rearrangement. Shorter templates might have been favored by PCR, but patient and control samples were amplified and corrected together, so both groups would have been affected equally by any skew. Because cDNA rather than genomic DNA was sequenced, highly expressing activated cells could have been over-represented, although no difference in activation and CD3 levels was found between groups.

V and J lose 4 bases and 1 base, and a span of 7 bases separates them. Sequences SGHDN (CDR1) and FVKESK (CDR2) are obtained from the germline V gene. The CDR3 covers 13 residues, taking in both the cysteine and the phenylalanine. The sequence is cut down to CDR3 DNA, 39 bases in frame from base 1. The entire amount of isolated RNA was reverse transcribed using the High Capacity cDNA Reverse Transcription Kit, so the sequenced TCRB transcripts were expressed ones. Deep immunoSEQ sequencing was applied to naive, central memory and regulatory T cell samples, giving an average of around 4 million total reads per sample. Sorted cells were lysed in RLT buffer, and RNA was extracted using DNase-treated RNeasy Micro or Mini kits according to cell number. Each cell subset was processed separately to prevent cross-contamination, with patient and healthy donor samples processed together. The immunoSEQ multiplex PCR was used to amplify TCRB sequences from cDNA, yielding 87-bp fragments that span the CDR3 region. The amplicons were sequenced using the Illumina HiSeq platform. Regarding the original processing steps: PCR bias was computationally corrected using synthetic template baselines, reads within Hamming distance 2 were collapsed, and singletons that could not be merged were discarded. By aligning reads against IMGT, V, D and J genes, CDR3 length, and insertions or deletions at six rearrangement sites were assigned. Within each subset, clonotype counts were normalized to the number of sorted cells before true diversity and Gini coefficients were calculated with the tcR R package. The overlap coefficient, calculated on TCRB nucleotide sequences, was used to quantify repertoire sharing. This immuneACCESS table, as held by TCRdb, lists in-frame sequences with V and J called but not all clones. Of the missing ones, under half trace to an unresolved V gene in checked studies; the others have no known cause. The DNA was the basis for D and trimming; V, J and clone size are from that table. The sample records around 160,000 clones, around 8.6% of which are singletons. About 0.5% of the sample goes to the ten largest clones.

A single peripheral blood draw of 90 to 150 mL on average was collected from each donor into heparinised tubes. A BD FACSAria II and a panel including CD45RO, CCR7, CD25, CD127, CD95 and CD27 were used to sort naive, central memory, regulatory and stem cell-like memory CD4+ T cells. Every sorted population had a purity above 95%. PBMCs were isolated right away by Lymphoprep density gradient centrifugation and were stained directly, without culture. So that batch effects would be minimized, each experiment stained and sorted samples in pairs, pairing one healthy donor with one patient. In the case of this clone: It lacks a known antigen. Qualities for individual bases were not recorded, and no much larger clone is one base off.

The receptor's source is a woman between 18 and 30 years old with type 1 diabetes. What was sequenced was central memory CD4+ T cells from blood. The chain is assembled from TRBV14 and TRBJ1-2; the D gene lacks a confident call. The DNA sequence is as follows: TGTGCCAGCAGCCGAGACATTAACTATGGCTACACCTTC. This yields the protein CASSRDINYGYTF.